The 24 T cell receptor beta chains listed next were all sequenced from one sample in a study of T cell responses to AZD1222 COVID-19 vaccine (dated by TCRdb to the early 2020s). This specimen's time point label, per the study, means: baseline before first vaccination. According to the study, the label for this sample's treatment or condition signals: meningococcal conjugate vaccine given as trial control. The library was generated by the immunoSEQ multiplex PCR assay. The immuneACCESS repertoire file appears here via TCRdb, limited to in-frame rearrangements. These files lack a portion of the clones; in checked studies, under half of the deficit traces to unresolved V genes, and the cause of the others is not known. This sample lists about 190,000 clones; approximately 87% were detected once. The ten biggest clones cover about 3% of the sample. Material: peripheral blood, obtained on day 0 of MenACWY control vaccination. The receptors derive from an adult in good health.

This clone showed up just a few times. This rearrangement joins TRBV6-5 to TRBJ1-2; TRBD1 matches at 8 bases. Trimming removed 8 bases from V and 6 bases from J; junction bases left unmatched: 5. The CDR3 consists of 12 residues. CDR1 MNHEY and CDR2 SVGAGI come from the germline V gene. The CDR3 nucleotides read TGTGCCAGCCTTCTGACAGGGGATGGCTACACCTTC. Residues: CASLLTGDGYTF.

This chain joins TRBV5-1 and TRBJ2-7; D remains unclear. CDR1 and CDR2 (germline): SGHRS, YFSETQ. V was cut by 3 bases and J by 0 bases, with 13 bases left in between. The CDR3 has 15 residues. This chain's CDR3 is CASSWNLVSSYEQYF. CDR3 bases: TGCGCCAGCAGCTGGAACCTGGTAAGCTCCTACGAGCAGTACTTC.

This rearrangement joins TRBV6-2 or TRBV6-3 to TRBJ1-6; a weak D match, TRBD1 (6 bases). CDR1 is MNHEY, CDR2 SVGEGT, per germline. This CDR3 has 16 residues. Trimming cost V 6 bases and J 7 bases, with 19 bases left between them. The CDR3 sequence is CASSTPQGLRNSPLHF. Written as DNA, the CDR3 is TGTGCCAGCAGCACGCCCCAGGGGTTGAGGAATTCACCCCTCCACTTT.

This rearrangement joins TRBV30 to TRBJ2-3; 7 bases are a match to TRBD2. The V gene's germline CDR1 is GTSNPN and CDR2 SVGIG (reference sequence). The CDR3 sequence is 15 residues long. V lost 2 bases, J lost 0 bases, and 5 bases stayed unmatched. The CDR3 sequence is CAWSLLSGSTDTQYF. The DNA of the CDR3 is TGTGCCTGGAGTCTTCTTAGCGGGAGCACAGATACGCAGTATTTT.

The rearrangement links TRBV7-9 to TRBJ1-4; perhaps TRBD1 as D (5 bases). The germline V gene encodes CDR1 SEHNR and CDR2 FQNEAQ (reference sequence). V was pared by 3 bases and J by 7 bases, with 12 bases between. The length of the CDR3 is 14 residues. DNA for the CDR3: TGTGCCAGCAGCTTTACCGGGACTTCTGAAAAACTGTTTTTT. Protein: CASSFTGTSEKLFF.

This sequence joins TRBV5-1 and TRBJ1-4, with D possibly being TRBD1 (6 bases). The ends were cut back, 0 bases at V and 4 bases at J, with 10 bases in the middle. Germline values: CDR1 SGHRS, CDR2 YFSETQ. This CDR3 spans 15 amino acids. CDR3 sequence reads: CASSLEGGSNEKLFF. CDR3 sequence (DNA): TGCGCCAGCAGCTTGGAGGGGGGAAGTAATGAAAAACTGTTTTTT.

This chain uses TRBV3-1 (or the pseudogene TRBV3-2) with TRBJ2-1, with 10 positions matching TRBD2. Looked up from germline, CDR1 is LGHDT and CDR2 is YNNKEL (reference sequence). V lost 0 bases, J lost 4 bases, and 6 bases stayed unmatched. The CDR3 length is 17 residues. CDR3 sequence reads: CASSQDEGLAAYNEQFF. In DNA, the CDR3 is TGTGCCAGCAGCCAAGATGAAGGACTAGCGGCATACAATGAGCAGTTCTTC.

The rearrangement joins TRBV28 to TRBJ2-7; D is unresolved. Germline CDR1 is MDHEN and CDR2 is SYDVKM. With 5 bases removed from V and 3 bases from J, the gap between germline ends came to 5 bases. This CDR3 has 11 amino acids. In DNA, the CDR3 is TGTGCCAGCAGTACGAGCTACGAGCAGTACTTC. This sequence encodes CASSTSYEQYF.

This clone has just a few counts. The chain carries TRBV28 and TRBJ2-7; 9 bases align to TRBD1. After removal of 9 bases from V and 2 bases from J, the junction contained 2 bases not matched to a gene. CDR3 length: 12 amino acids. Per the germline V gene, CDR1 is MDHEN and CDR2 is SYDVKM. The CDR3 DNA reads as TGTGCCAGTAGACAGGGGGCCTACGAGCAGTACTTC. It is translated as CASRQGAYEQYF. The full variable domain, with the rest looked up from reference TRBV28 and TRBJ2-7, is DVKVTQSSRYLVKRTGEKVFLECVQDMDHENMFWYRQDPGLGLRLIYFSYDVKMKEKGDIPEGYSVSREKKERFSLILESASTNQTSMYLCASRQGAYEQYFGPGTRLTVT.

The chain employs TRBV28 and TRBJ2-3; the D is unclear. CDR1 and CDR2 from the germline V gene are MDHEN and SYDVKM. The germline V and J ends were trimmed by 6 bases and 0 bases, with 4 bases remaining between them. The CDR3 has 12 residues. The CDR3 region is CASRASTDTQYF. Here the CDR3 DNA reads TGTGCCAGCAGGGCTAGCACAGATACGCAGTATTTT.

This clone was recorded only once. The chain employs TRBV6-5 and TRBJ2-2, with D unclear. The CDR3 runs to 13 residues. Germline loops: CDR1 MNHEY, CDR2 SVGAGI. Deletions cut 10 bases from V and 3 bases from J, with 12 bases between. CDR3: CATLRVDTGELFF. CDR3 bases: TGTGCCACCTTAAGGGTGGACACCGGGGAGCTGTTTTTT.

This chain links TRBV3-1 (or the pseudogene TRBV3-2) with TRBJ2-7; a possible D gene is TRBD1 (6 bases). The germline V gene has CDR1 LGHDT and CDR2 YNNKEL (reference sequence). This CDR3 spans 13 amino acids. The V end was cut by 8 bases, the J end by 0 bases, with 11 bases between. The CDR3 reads CASAHRASYEQYF. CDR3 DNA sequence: TGTGCCAGCGCTCACAGGGCCTCCTACGAGCAGTACTTC.

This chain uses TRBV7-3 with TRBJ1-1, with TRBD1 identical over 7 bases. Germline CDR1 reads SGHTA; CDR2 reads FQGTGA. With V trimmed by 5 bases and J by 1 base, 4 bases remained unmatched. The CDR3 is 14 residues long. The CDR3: CASSPQGGNTEAFF. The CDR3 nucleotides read TGTGCCAGCAGCCCCCAGGGGGGGAACACTGAAGCTTTCTTT. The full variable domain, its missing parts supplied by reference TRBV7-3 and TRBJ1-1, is GAGVSQTPSNKVTEKGKYVELRCDPISGHTALYWYRQSLGQGPEFLIYFQGTGAADDSGLPNDRFFAVRPEGSVSTLKIQRTERGDSAVYLCASSPQGGNTEAFFGQGTRLTVV.

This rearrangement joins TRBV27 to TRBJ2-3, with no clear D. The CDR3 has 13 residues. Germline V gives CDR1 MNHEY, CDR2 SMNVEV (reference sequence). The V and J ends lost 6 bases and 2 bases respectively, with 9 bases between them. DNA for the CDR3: TGTGCCAGCAGAAGCCTAATCACAGATACGCAGTATTTT. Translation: CASRSLITDTQYF.

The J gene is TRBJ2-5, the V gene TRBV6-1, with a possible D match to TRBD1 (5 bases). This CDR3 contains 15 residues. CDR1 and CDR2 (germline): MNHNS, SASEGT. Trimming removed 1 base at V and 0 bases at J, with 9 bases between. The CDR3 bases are TGTGCCAGCAGTGAAGGGTGGGGCAACCAAGAGACCCAGTACTTC. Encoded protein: CASSEGWGNQETQYF.

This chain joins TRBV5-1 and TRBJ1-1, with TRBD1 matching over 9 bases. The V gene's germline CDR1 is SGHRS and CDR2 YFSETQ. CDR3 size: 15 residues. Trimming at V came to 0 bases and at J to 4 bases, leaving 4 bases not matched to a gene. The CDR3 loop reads CASSLETGGGTEAFF. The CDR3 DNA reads TGCGCCAGCAGCTTGGAAACAGGGGGCGGCACTGAAGCTTTCTTT. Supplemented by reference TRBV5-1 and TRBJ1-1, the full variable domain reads KAGVTQTPRYLIKTRGQQVTLSCSPISGHRSVSWYQQTPGQGLQFLFEYFSETQRNKGNFPGRFSGRQFSNSRSEMNVSTLELGDSALYLCASSLETGGGTEAFFGQGTRLTVV.

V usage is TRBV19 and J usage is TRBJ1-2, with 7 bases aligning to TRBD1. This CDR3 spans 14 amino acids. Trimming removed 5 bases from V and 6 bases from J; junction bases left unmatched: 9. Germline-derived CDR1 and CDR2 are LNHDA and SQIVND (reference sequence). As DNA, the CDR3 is TGTGCCAGTAGTGAGCCTGGGACAGCGAATGGCTACACCTTC. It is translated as CASSEPGTANGYTF.

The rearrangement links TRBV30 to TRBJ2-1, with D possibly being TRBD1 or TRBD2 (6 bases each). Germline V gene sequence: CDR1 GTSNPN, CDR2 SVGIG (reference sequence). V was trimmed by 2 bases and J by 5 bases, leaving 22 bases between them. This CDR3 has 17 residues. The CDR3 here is CAWSSPGLRDTDNEQFF. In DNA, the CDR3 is TGTGCCTGGAGTTCCCCTGGTTTGCGGGACACCGACAATGAGCAGTTCTTC. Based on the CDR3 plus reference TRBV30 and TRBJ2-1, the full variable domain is SQTIHQWPATLVQPVGSPLSLECTVEGTSNPNLYWYRQAAGRGLQLLFYSVGIGQISSEVPQNLSASRPQDRQFILSSKKLLLSDSGFYLCAWSSPGLRDTDNEQFFGPGTRLTVL.

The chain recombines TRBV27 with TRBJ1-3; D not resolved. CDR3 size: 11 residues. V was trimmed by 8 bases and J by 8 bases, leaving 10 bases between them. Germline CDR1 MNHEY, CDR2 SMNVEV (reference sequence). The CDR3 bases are TGTGCCAGCGGCTTGGGGTACACCATATATTTT. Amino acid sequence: CASGLGYTIYF.

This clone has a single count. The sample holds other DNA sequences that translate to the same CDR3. The CDR3 loop reads CAWSVLDSNQPQHF. The CDR3 region has the DNA TGTGCCTGGAGTGTACTGGATTCCAATCAGCCCCAGCATTTT. The chain has TRBV30 and TRBJ1-5; D is uncertain. This CDR3 has 14 residues. CDR1 is GTSNPN and CDR2 is SVGIG in the germline V gene (reference sequence). Trimming removed 0 bases from V and 3 bases from J, with 9 bases in between.

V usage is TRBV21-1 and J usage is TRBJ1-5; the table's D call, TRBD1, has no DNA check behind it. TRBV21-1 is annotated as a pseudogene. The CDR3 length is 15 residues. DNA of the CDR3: TGTGCCAGCAGCATAGAGACAGGGTTCCCGAGGCCCCAGCATTTT. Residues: CASSIETGFPRPQHF.

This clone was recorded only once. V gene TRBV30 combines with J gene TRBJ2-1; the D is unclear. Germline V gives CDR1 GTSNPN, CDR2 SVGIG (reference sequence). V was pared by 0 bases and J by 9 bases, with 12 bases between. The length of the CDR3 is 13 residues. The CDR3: CAWSVSFDGEQFF. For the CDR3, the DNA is TGTGCCTGGAGTGTATCTTTCGATGGTGAGCAGTTCTTC.

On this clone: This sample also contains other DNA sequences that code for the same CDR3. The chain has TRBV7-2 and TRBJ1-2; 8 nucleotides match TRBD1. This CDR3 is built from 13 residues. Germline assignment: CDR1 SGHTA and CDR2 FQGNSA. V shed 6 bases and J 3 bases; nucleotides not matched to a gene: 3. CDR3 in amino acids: CASSLDRDYGYTF. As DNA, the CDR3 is TGTGCCAGCAGTTTGGACAGGGACTATGGCTACACCTTC.

The CDR3 DNA sequence: TGTGCCAGCAGCGTTAAGGGTAGCGGAAACACCATATATTTT. Its translation is CASSVKGSGNTIYF. The chain recombines TRBV9 with TRBJ1-3, with unresolved D. The V and J ends lost 2 bases and 4 bases respectively, with 10 bases between them. Germline V CDR1 and CDR2: SGDLS, YYNGEE. This CDR3 spans 14 amino acids.